This entry lists 32 T cell receptor beta chains sequenced from one sample in a study of blood T cell repertoires in COVID-19. The data were produced by immunoSEQ multiplex PCR, yet TCRdb's version contains in-frame clones alone and is incomplete. The sample lists a few hundred thousand clones, about 90% occurring once. Sequenced: peripheral blood. Every receptor here comes from a man aged 60 to 69 with acute or convalescent COVID-19.

V gene TRBV30 combines with J gene TRBJ2-5; D may be TRBD2 (5 bases). The CDR3 has 13 amino acids. CDR1 is GTSNPN and CDR2 is SVGIG in the germline V gene (reference sequence). V was cut by 4 bases and J by 5 bases, with 14 bases left in between. CDR3 nucleotide sequence: TGTGCCTGGACTCAGACCGGAGGTGAGACCCAGTACTTC. Protein: CAWTQTGGETQYF.

The J gene is TRBJ2-5, the V gene TRBV5-1; 8 positions match TRBD2. The CDR3 is made up of 14 amino acids. The ends lost 1 base at V and 4 bases at J; junction bases unmatched: 3. Germline V gene sequence: CDR1 SGHRS, CDR2 YFSETQ. The CDR3 region has the DNA TGCGCCAGCAGCTTGACGGGAGGGGGAGAGACCCAGTACTTC. Translation gives CASSLTGGGETQYF.

With respect to this clone: Germline is not matched at one junction end, which may reflect a read error. This sequence joins TRBV7-7 and TRBJ2-1; D is undetermined. The germline CDR1 and CDR2 sequences are SSHAT and FNYEAQ (reference sequence). CDR3 length equals 15 residues. Here the CDR3 DNA reads TGTGCTAGCAGCCAAGAGCTGAGCTCCTACAATGAGCAGTTCTTC. Protein product: CASSQELSSYNEQFF.

The rearrangement joins TRBV6-6 to TRBJ2-5; D not resolved. Germline V gene data show CDR1 as MNHNY and CDR2 as SVGAGI (reference sequence). The ends were cut back, 6 bases at V and 10 bases at J, with 15 bases in the middle. The CDR3 loop spans 12 amino acids. The CDR3 nucleotides read TGTGCCAGCAGCCCTTTTGAGAGAGTCCAGTACTTC. Its translation: CASSPFERVQYF.

The chain uses TRBV10-3 and TRBJ1-2; 9 nucleotides match TRBD1. This CDR3 is built from 18 residues. From germline, CDR1 is ENHRY and CDR2 SYGVKD. The V gene end was trimmed by 2 bases and the J gene end by 2 bases; junction bases not matched to a gene: 12. The CDR3 reads CAISERSGTGTGNYGYTF. Written as DNA, the CDR3 is TGTGCCATCAGTGAGAGATCAGGGACCGGGACAGGGAACTATGGCTACACCTTC.

The gene calls are TRBV27 and TRBJ1-1; 7 bases map to TRBD1. Germline CDR1 and CDR2: MNHEY and SMNVEV (reference sequence). The CDR3 has 17 amino acids. The ends lost 6 bases at V and 1 base at J; junction bases unmatched: 14. CDR3 sequence: CASRHLKGGSGNTEAFF. The CDR3 DNA reads as TGTGCCAGCAGACACCTGAAAGGGGGCAGTGGGAACACTGAAGCTTTCTTT.

The chain couples TRBV5-4 to TRBJ1-1, with D perhaps matching TRBD1 (6 bases). Trimming removed 4 bases from V and 0 bases from J, with 10 bases in between. The CDR3 runs to 14 residues. Germline V gene lookup returns CDR1 SGHNT and CDR2 YYREEE (reference sequence). The CDR3 sequence: CASSTDSMNTEAFF. In DNA form, the CDR3 reads TGTGCCAGCAGCACGGACAGCATGAACACTGAAGCTTTCTTT.

The rearrangement joins TRBV30 to TRBJ2-7, with 9 nucleotides matching TRBD1. CDR1 is GTSNPN, CDR2 SVGIG, per germline (reference sequence). The CDR3 has 14 amino acids. V lost 7 bases to trimming and J lost 5 bases; unmatched junction nucleotides: 12. The DNA for the CDR3 is TGTGCCTTCCTACCGGGACAGGGTTGGAACGAGCAGTACTTC. This codes for CAFLPGQGWNEQYF.

The gene calls are TRBV5-1 and TRBJ1-4; 9 positions agree with TRBD1. The V and J ends lost 4 bases and 3 bases, in that order; junction bases with no gene match: 10. CDR3 size: 17 residues. Germline values: CDR1 SGHRS, CDR2 YFSETQ. The CDR3 loop is CASSQGQGSIANEKLFF. In DNA, the CDR3 is TGCGCCAGCAGCCAAGGACAGGGGTCGATAGCTAATGAAAAACTGTTTTTT.

J is TRBJ2-1 and V is TRBV5-1; D is undetermined. CDR3 length: 15 residues. V lost 3 bases, J lost 0 bases, and 10 bases lay in between. CDR1 is SGHRS, CDR2 YFSETQ, per germline. DNA of the CDR3: TGCGCCAGCAGCTCTGACACGAGCTCCTACAATGAGCAGTTCTTC. As protein: CASSSDTSSYNEQFF.

The chain carries TRBV29-1 and TRBJ2-1; the match to TRBD1 covers 9 bases. Trimming removed 3 bases from V and 4 bases from J; junction bases left unmatched: 7. The CDR3 spans 15 residues. Germline lookup yields CDR1 SQVTM and CDR2 ANQGSEA. The DNA of the CDR3 is TGCAGCGTTGAGTCGGACAGGGGTTTGTACAATGAGCAGTTCTTC. It translates to CSVESDRGLYNEQFF.

The CDR3 reads CASSSRPGLAFEQFF. In DNA, the CDR3 is TGTGCCAGCAGCTCCCGGCCGGGACTAGCATTTGAGCAGTTCTTC. This chain connects TRBV7-9 to TRBJ2-1, with 9 bases that match TRBD2. Germline V gene sequence: CDR1 SEHNR, CDR2 FQNEAQ (reference sequence). V trimming: 4 bases; J trimming: 9 bases; junction bases outside the gene matches: 10. The CDR3 length is 15 residues.

The chain links TRBV7-2 to TRBJ2-5; 10 nucleotides line up with TRBD2. Germline CDR1 is SGHTA and CDR2 is FQGNSA. This CDR3 region has 14 residues. The V segment lost 6 bases and the J segment 4 bases; nucleotides outside the gene matches: 5. CDR3 nucleotide sequence: TGTGCCAGCAGGCTTAGCGGGAGGACAGAGACCCAGTACTTC. Amino acid sequence: CASRLSGRTETQYF. Supplemented by reference TRBV7-2 and TRBJ2-5, the full variable domain reads GAGVSQSPSNKVTEKGKDVELRCDPISGHTALYWYRQSLGQGLEFLIYFQGNSAPDKSGLPSDRFSAERTGGSVSTLTIQRTQQEDSAVYLCASRLSGRTETQYFGPGTRLLVL.

V and J are TRBV4-3 and TRBJ1-2; D ambiguous. V was shortened by 3 bases and J by 0 bases, with 11 bases between the two germline ends. The germline V gene encodes CDR1 LGHNA and CDR2 YSLEER. The CDR3 spans 15 residues. CDR3 sequence reads: CASSQEGMSNYGYTF. For the CDR3, the DNA is TGCGCCAGCAGCCAGGAGGGTATGTCTAACTATGGCTACACCTTC.

V is TRBV7-9 and J is TRBJ2-7, with D perhaps TRBD1 (6 bases). Trimming left V 7 bases short and J 3 bases short, with 16 bases between. Germline CDR1 reads SEHNR; CDR2 reads FQNEAQ (reference sequence). CDR3 length: 14 residues. The CDR3 bases are TGTGCCAGCACCTCGACCGGGACAAACTACGAGCAGTACTTC. Protein sequence: CASTSTGTNYEQYF.

This clone was found a few times. The V call is TRBV30, the J call TRBJ1-3, with D possibly matching TRBD1 (5 bases). The ends were cut back, 0 bases at V and 2 bases at J, with 5 bases in the middle. The CDR3 runs 13 residues. The germline gives CDR1 GTSNPN, CDR2 SVGIG (reference sequence). This CDR3 is CAWSVRAGNTIYF. The CDR3 DNA reads as TGTGCCTGGAGTGTCAGGGCTGGAAACACCATATATTTT.

The chain recombines TRBV7-9 with TRBJ1-4; D is undetermined. The CDR3 length is 15 residues. CDR1 SEHNR and CDR2 FQNEAQ come from the germline V gene (reference sequence). V was clipped by 1 base and J by 11 bases, with 17 bases between them. This CDR3 is CASSLVRSGGGKLFF. CDR3 nucleotides: TGTGCCAGCAGCTTAGTTAGGTCGGGTGGAGGTAAACTGTTTTTT.

The count of this clone is one. The V and J genes are TRBV28 and TRBJ2-4; D not resolved. V shed 6 bases and J shed 5 bases, with 8 bases lying between them. The CDR3 totals 12 residues. Germline CDR1 reads MDHEN; CDR2 reads SYDVKM. CDR3 sequence reads: CASSPTQNIQYF. In DNA form, the CDR3 reads TGTGCCAGCAGCCCTACGCAAAACATTCAGTACTTC.

In regard to this clone: This sample also contains other DNA sequences that code for the same CDR3. The J gene is TRBJ2-3, the V gene TRBV19, with 8 bases aligning to TRBD2. With 3 bases clipped from V and 0 bases from J, the junction kept 2 bases outside the gene matches. The CDR3 length is 15 residues. Germline V gene sequence: CDR1 LNHDA, CDR2 SQIVND (reference sequence). The CDR3 spells CASSIASGSTDTQYF. DNA of the CDR3: TGTGCCAGTAGTATTGCTAGCGGGAGCACAGATACGCAGTATTTT.

The chain joins TRBV21-1 to TRBJ1-4. TRBV21-1 is given as a pseudogene. The CDR3 runs to 14 residues. The CDR3 sequence is CASSPGARPEKLFF. CDR3 DNA: TGTGCCAGCAGCCCGGGAGCCCGCCCGGAAAAACTGTTTTTT.

There are a few counts of this clone. The chain links TRBV19 to TRBJ1-2, with D possibly matching TRBD1 (6 bases). With 6 bases removed from V and 2 bases from J, the gap between germline ends came to 10 bases. The CDR3 is 13 amino acids. Germline CDR1 and CDR2: LNHDA and SQIVND (reference sequence). This CDR3 is CASSPRGNYGYTF. DNA of the CDR3: TGTGCCAGTAGCCCCAGGGGAAACTATGGCTACACCTTC.

V gene TRBV7-2 combines with J gene TRBJ1-1; D gene unclear. The V gene's germline CDR1 is SGHTA and CDR2 FQGNSA. V was shortened by 1 base and J by 1 base, with 13 bases between the two germline ends. The CDR3 extends over 16 amino acids. CDR3 coding DNA: TGTGCCAGCAGCTTAGGCCCACGCGGAGCGAACACTGAAGCTTTCTTT. Its protein product is CASSLGPRGANTEAFF.

The rearrangement links TRBV29-1 to TRBJ1-1, with 10 bases lining up with TRBD1. V shed 6 bases and J 6 bases; nucleotides not matched to a gene: 16. CDR1 SQVTM and CDR2 ANQGSEA come from the germline V gene. CDR3 length: 16 residues. CDR3 coding DNA: TGCAGCGTGTGCGAAACGACAGGGGGCATTGATGCTGAAGCTTTCTTT. Protein sequence: CSVCETTGGIDAEAFF.

The CDR3 sequence is CASSSAGQGDYGYTF. As DNA, the CDR3 is TGTGCCAGCAGCTCCGCCGGACAGGGAGACTATGGCTACACCTTC. This chain connects TRBV6-2 or TRBV6-3 to TRBJ1-2, with 8 bases fitting TRBD1. CDR1 is MNHEY, CDR2 SVGEGT, per germline. The V segment lost 6 bases and the J segment 3 bases; nucleotides outside the gene matches: 9. The CDR3 sequence is 15 residues long.

The V call is TRBV4-2, the J call TRBJ1-3, with 8 bases matching TRBD1. The junction had 7 bases not matched to a gene; V was cut back by 2 bases and J by 4 bases. This CDR3 comprises 16 residues. CDR1 and CDR2 from the germline V gene are LGHNA and YNFKEQ. DNA of the CDR3: TGTGCCAGCAGCCAAATGCAGGGGGCGGCAGGAAACACCATATATTTT. Translation gives CASSQMQGAAGNTIYF.

This clone was detected once. V is TRBV3-1 (or the pseudogene TRBV3-2) and J is TRBJ1-1; D possibly corresponds to TRBD1 (5 bases). CDR1 and CDR2 from the germline V gene are LGHDT and YNNKEL (reference sequence). CDR3 length equals 13 residues. V lost 5 bases to trimming and J lost 4 bases, with 11 bases between them. The CDR3 region has the DNA TGTGCCAGCAGCGCGCTGGGGGGCACTGAAGCTTTCTTT. This gives the protein CASSALGGTEAFF.

The rearrangement uses TRBV7-3 and TRBJ2-3; a weak D match, TRBD2 (6 bases). Germline assignment: CDR1 SGHTA and CDR2 FQGTGA. Trimming removed 2 bases from V and 1 base from J, with 10 bases in between. This CDR3 comprises 15 residues. The CDR3 here is CASSLGGYGTDTQYF. In nucleotides, the CDR3 is TGTGCCAGCAGCTTAGGAGGGTATGGCACAGATACGCAGTATTTT.

V gene TRBV29-1 combines with J gene TRBJ2-7; 11 nucleotides agree with TRBD2. Germline CDR1 reads SQVTM; CDR2 reads ANQGSEA. The length of the CDR3 is 14 residues. V gave up 6 bases and J gave up 0 bases; unmatched junction bases: 4. The CDR3 region has the DNA TGCAGCGTAGAGACTAGCGGGACCTCCTACGAGCAGTACTTC. Residues: CSVETSGTSYEQYF.

The V gene is TRBV5-1, the J gene TRBJ2-4; D remains unclear. The CDR3 consists of 18 residues. Trimming took off 0 bases at V and 0 bases at J, with 16 bases between the two ends. Germline V gene lookup returns CDR1 SGHRS and CDR2 YFSETQ. CDR3 DNA sequence: TGCGCCAGCAGCTTGGCCGCACTCCTTGTTCTAGCCAAAAACATTCAGTACTTC. Its protein is CASSLAALLVLAKNIQYF.

V usage is TRBV5-1 and J usage is TRBJ2-3; a weak D match, TRBD1 (7 bases). V lost 0 bases and J lost 0, with 14 bases in between. CDR1 and CDR2 from the germline V gene are SGHRS and YFSETQ. CDR3 length: 17 amino acids. The CDR3 loop reads CASSLAGGSGSTDTQYF. The CDR3 DNA is TGCGCCAGCAGCTTGGCAGGGGGAAGCGGGAGCACAGATACGCAGTATTTT.

With respect to this clone: The missing conserved phenylalanine or tryptophan at the end of this CDR3 makes a read error likely. The DNA is left out, because the CDR3 cannot be placed on it with certainty; the CDR3 is given as TCRdb lists it. V and J are TRBV11-2 and TRBJ1-2. Germline V gene lookup returns CDR1 SGHAT and CDR2 FQNNGV. Both ends counted, the CDR3 spans 8 residues. The CDR3 spells CASSLNSL.

CDR3 sequence reads: CASSAWTGLDEQYF. CDR3 DNA sequence: TGTGCCAGCAGCGCATGGACAGGTTTGGACGAGCAGTACTTC. This chain joins TRBV7-2 and TRBJ2-7; TRBD1 matches at 7 bases. Germline loops: CDR1 SGHTA, CDR2 FQGNSA. The J segment lost 5 bases and the V segment lost 5 bases, leaving 9 bases of the junction unmatched. This CDR3 spans 14 amino acids.